Listed here is a single T cell receptor (beta chain). What it binds is unknown. This record belongs to a study of cytomegalovirus exposure and HLA in healthy donors. The CDR3 is 13 amino acids. The germline V and J ends were trimmed by 5 bases and 6 bases, with 13 bases remaining between them. CDR1 is MNHEY and CDR2 is SMNVEV in the germline V gene (reference sequence). PCR involved 60 Vbeta and 13 Jbeta primers. TCRdb keeps only in-frame clones here, not all; method: immunoSEQ multiplex PCR. Among about 180,000 clones, roughly 83% were seen once, and the ten largest hold 0.95% to 1.5%. General study points: The study carried out a later analysis of TCR beta sequences. It associated under 20,000 of them with specific HLA alleles at a false discovery rate of 0.05. Three CMV-associated chains were confirmed in vitro to be specific for CMV antigens.

Sequencing was performed on PBMCs. The receptor was isolated from a boy aged 2 to 9 in good health and CMV-seronegative. The V call is TRBV27, the J call TRBJ1-1, with no clear D. DNA for the CDR3: TGTGCCAGCAGTCCTCGTCCTTACTCTGAAGCTTTCTTT. This translates into CASSPRPYSEAFF.